This TCR beta chain was documented in a study of naive and memory T cell subsets. The library had UMIs added by 3' ligation of an oligonucleotide to TCR cDNA. Cells were not sorted; total RNA input targeted roughly 1 to 1,100 ng. The germline V gene has CDR1 SGHRS and CDR2 YFSETQ. V lost 4 bases to trimming and J lost 3 bases; unmatched junction nucleotides: 6. This CDR3 comprises 14 residues. Four PCR rounds used nested alpha and beta constant region primers plus the SP2 primer. Alpha and beta constant region primers primed reverse transcription for blood and skin samples. TCRdb independently ran MiXCR on the 5' RACE reads; one entry per CDR3 protein. The sample includes approximately 32,000 distinct CDR3 sequences, over 15% of them seen just once.

The origin of this receptor is a female donor in good health. The gene calls are TRBV5-1 and TRBJ2-5, with 7 nucleotides matching TRBD1. CDR3 DNA: TGCGCCAGCAGCCAGTCGACAGGGAAAGAGACCCAGTACTTC. It yields the protein CASSQSTGKETQYF.